This T cell receptor (beta chain) appears in the sequencing data of a study of graft-versus-host responses after intestinal transplantation. Study at large: Recipients received multivisceral, liver-intestinal, or isolated intestinal transplants. Recipients uniformly received anti-thymocyte globulin induction, followed by tacrolimus and steroids for about 3 years.

As concerns this clone: Its antigen remains unidentified.

General study points: Within the allografts of patients who had graft-donor T cell macrochimerism, graft-versus-host to host-versus-graft clonal ratios were high. Recipient marrow showed GvH clones, some seen first in ileum or blood.

The table came from immunoSEQ multiplex PCR; TCRdb's copy has only in-frame clones and leaves some out. The sample lists roughly 90,000 clones, approximately 89% occurring once. CDR1 and CDR2 from the germline V gene are GTSNPN and SVGIG (reference sequence). This CDR3 is built from 13 residues. V shed 5 bases and J 7 bases; nucleotides not matched to a gene: 5. This rearrangement joins TRBV30 to TRBJ1-4, with TRBD1 matching over 9 bases. The source of this sequence is a human donor who was the organ donor for an intestinal transplant. This specimen consisted of unstimulated CD4+ T cells sorted from spleen or lymph node cells, obtained before transplant. For the CDR3, the DNA is TGTGCCTGGGGGACAGGGAGGGCTGAAAAACTGTTTTTT. It specifies CAWGTGRAEKLFF.